These 9 T cell receptor beta chains originate from one sample sequenced in a study of T cells in localized non-small cell lung cancer. TCRdb's table, derived via immunoSEQ multiplex PCR, lists solely in-frame clones and lacks some. The table records some 72,000 clones, about 83% of them present only once. This material consisted of peripheral blood, taken before any cancer treatment. The receptors originated from a man aged 35-75 years with stage I lung adenocarcinoma.

The rearrangement joins TRBV30 to TRBJ2-7, with D possibly TRBD1 on 6 matching bases. Germline values: CDR1 GTSNPN, CDR2 SVGIG (reference sequence). The germline V and J ends were trimmed by 3 bases and 4 bases, with 13 bases remaining between them. There are 13 residues in the CDR3. CDR3 coding DNA: TGTGCCTGGAGCAGGGGAGAGATGTACGAGCAGTACTTC. Encoded protein: CAWSRGEMYEQYF.

The chain carries TRBV27 and TRBJ1-1; TRBD1 might be the D (6 bases). The CDR3 consists of 16 residues. V was clipped by 4 bases and J by 5 bases, with 20 bases between them. Germline V gene lookup returns CDR1 MNHEY and CDR2 SMNVEV (reference sequence). The CDR3 nucleotides are TGTGCCAGCAGTTCCCAGGGGTCACCACGTAGGACTGAAGCTTTCTTT. It encodes CASSSQGSPRRTEAFF.

The chain joins TRBV28 to TRBJ2-5; no clear D. The V end lost 2 bases, the J end lost 4 bases, and 11 bases lay between the germline ends. The germline gives CDR1 MDHEN, CDR2 SYDVKM. CDR3 size: 14 residues. The CDR3 DNA sequence: TGTGCCAGCAGTTTAGTTGCAGCAGGAGAGACCCAGTACTTC. This codes for CASSLVAAGETQYF.

The chain combines TRBV7-9 with TRBJ1-1; D may be TRBD1 (5 bases). V was shortened by 6 bases and J by 4 bases, with 9 bases between the two germline ends. Germline V gene lookup returns CDR1 SEHNR and CDR2 FQNEAQ (reference sequence). The CDR3 is 12 amino acids. The CDR3 spells CASSLDITEAFF. DNA of the CDR3: TGTGCCAGCAGTCTGGACATCACTGAAGCTTTCTTT.

This chain links TRBV2 with TRBJ2-3; TRBD1 aligns across 8 bases. V was clipped by 5 bases and J by 6 bases; unmatched bases: 10. Per the germline V gene, CDR1 is SNHLY and CDR2 is FYNNEI. The length of the CDR3 is 15 residues. The CDR3 loop is CASSWTGRSSDTQYF. In DNA, the CDR3 is TGTGCCAGCAGTTGGACAGGGCGGTCGTCGGATACGCAGTATTTT.

The rearrangement uses TRBV28 and TRBJ2-1; D perhaps matches TRBD1 (6 bases). CDR3 length equals 10 residues. Germline V gene data show CDR1 as MDHEN and CDR2 as SYDVKM. Between the trimmed V and J ends, which lost 8 bases and 10 bases, there was a span of 9 bases. The CDR3 DNA follows: TGTGCCAGCGGGGGCATAGAGCAGTTCTTC. As protein: CASGGIEQFF.

J is TRBJ2-7 and V is TRBV5-8; the D gene is possibly TRBD2 (6 bases). Looked up from germline, CDR1 is SGHTS and CDR2 is YDEGEE. V dropped 4 bases and J dropped 0 bases, with 14 bases sitting between them. The CDR3 contains 15 residues. The CDR3 region is CASSLGRGNSYEQYF. The DNA for the CDR3 is TGTGCCAGCAGCCTCGGACGGGGGAACTCCTACGAGCAGTACTTC.

The V gene is TRBV2, the J gene TRBJ2-7, with 7 nucleotides matching TRBD1. Germline V gives CDR1 SNHLY, CDR2 FYNNEI. This CDR3 has 13 residues. J lost 4 bases, V lost 7 bases, and 7 bases had no gene match. CDR3 sequence (DNA): TGTGCCAGCACGTTGGACAGGAATTACGAGCAGTACTTC. This sequence encodes CASTLDRNYEQYF.

The V gene is TRBV7-9, the J gene TRBJ1-4; 7 bases line up with TRBD1. This CDR3 comprises 15 residues. The trim removed 5 bases at V and 5 bases at J, leaving 8 bases unmatched. In germline, CDR1 is SEHNR, CDR2 FQNEAQ (reference sequence). The DNA for the CDR3 is TGTGCCAGCAGCCCGTCGGACAGGTTAAATGAAAAACTGTTTTTT. This encodes CASSPSDRLNEKLFF. Full variable domain (remainder filled in from reference TRBV7-9 and TRBJ1-4): DTGVSQNPRHKITKRGQNVTFRCDPISEHNRLYWYRQTLGQGPEFLTYFQNEAQLEKSRLLSDRFSAERPKGSFSTLEIQRTEQGDSAMYLCASSPSDRLNEKLFFGSGTQLSVL.